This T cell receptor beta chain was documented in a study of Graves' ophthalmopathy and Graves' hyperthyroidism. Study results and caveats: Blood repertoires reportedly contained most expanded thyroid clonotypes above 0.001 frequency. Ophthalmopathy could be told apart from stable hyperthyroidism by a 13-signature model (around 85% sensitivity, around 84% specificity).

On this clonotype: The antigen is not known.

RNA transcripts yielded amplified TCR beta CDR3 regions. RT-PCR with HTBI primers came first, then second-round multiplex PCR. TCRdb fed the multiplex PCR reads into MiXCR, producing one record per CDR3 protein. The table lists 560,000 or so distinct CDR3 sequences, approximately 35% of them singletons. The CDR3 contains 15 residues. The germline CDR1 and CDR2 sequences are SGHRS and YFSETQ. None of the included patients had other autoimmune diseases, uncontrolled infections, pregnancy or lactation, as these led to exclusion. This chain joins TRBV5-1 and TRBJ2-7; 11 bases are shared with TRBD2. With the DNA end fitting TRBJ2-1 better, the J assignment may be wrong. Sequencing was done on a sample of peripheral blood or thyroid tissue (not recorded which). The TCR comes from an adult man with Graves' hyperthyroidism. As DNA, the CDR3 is TGCGCCAGCAGCTTGAGCCTAGCGGGGGGAGATGAGCAGTTCTTC. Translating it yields CASSLSLAGGDEQFF.